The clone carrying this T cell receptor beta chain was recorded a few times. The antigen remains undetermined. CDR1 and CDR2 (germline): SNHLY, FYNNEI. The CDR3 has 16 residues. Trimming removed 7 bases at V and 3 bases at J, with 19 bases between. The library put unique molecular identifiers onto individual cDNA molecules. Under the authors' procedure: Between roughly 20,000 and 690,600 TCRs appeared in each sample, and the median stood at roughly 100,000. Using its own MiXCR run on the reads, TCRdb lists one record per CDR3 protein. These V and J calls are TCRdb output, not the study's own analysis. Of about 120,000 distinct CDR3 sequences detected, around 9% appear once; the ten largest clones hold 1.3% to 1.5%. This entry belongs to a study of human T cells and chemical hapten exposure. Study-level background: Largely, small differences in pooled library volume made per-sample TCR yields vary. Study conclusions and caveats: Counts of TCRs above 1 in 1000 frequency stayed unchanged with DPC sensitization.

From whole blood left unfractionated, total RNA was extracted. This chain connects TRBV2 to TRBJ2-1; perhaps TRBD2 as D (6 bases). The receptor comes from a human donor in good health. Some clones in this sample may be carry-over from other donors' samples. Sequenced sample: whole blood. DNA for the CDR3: TGTGCCAGCAAGATCGGCGGCGGGACGAGCTACAATGAGCAGTTCTTC. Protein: CASKIGGGTSYNEQFF.